Listed here are 9 T cell receptor beta chains from one sample, sequenced in a study of PD-1 blockade in classical Hodgkin lymphoma. Every patient was affected by relapse after autologous stem cell transplantation, while exposure to brentuximab vedotin was not uniform. Here immunoSEQ multiplex PCR was the method, and the copy in TCRdb shows in-frame clones only, minus some. This table has 70,000 or so clones, under 95% appearing once. This specimen consisted of peripheral blood mononuclear cells (PBMCs), obtained at baseline. Receptors originate from a human donor with classical Hodgkin lymphoma.

The chain joins TRBV7-6 to TRBJ1-6; D is ambiguous. V was clipped by 2 bases and J by 0 bases, with 8 bases between them. CDR1 SGHVS and CDR2 FNYEAQ come from the germline V gene. This CDR3 contains 16 residues. The DNA of the CDR3 is TGTGCCAGCAGCTTACAAAGTAGCTCCTATAATTCACCCCTCCACTTT. It yields the protein CASSLQSSSYNSPLHF.

This sequence joins TRBV11-2 and TRBJ2-7; TRBD1 might be the D (5 bases). CDR3 length: 14 amino acids. Germline CDR1 is SGHAT and CDR2 is FQNNGV. Trimming took off 5 bases at V and 6 bases at J, with 17 bases between the two ends. This chain's CDR3 is CASSAQALVAEQYF. Here the CDR3 DNA reads TGTGCCAGCAGCGCACAGGCCCTAGTAGCCGAGCAGTACTTC.

The rearrangement uses TRBV18 and TRBJ1-1; no definite D call. V was cut by 11 bases and J by 3 bases, with 10 bases left in between. The CDR3 has 11 residues. Germline V lookup: CDR1 KGHSH, CDR2 LQKENI. CDR3 loop: CAPGRDTEAFF. CDR3 sequence (DNA): TGTGCCCCCGGGCGGGACACTGAAGCTTTCTTT.

The chain uses TRBV4-1 and TRBJ2-5; TRBD2 matches 14 bases. The V segment lost 1 base and the J segment 0 bases; nucleotides outside the gene matches: 1. Germline V gene data show CDR1 as MGHRA and CDR2 as YSYEKL. This CDR3 has 17 amino acids. CDR3 in amino acids: CASSQGTSGGYQETQYF. The CDR3 DNA sequence: TGCGCCAGCAGCCAAGGGACTAGCGGGGGGTACCAAGAGACCCAGTACTTC.

This chain's CDR3 is CASSSGQGLILYEQYF. The CDR3 bases are TGTGCCAGCAGCTCCGGACAGGGCCTTATCCTCTACGAGCAGTACTTC. The chain employs TRBV7-2 and TRBJ2-7; 8 bases line up with TRBD1. The CDR3 is 16 amino acids. Germline CDR1 and CDR2: SGHTA and FQGNSA. The ends lost 4 bases at V and 3 bases at J; junction bases unmatched: 11.

The chain couples TRBV19 to TRBJ1-2; D is uncertain. The CDR3 spans 14 residues. Between the trimmed V and J ends, which lost 8 bases and 4 bases, there was a span of 17 bases. Per the germline V gene, CDR1 is LNHDA and CDR2 is SQIVND (reference sequence). The CDR3 here is CASGAWQSVYGYTF. The CDR3 nucleotides read TGTGCCAGTGGAGCGTGGCAGTCTGTCTATGGCTACACCTTC. Based on the CDR3 plus reference TRBV19 and TRBJ1-2, the full variable domain is DGGITQSPKYLFRKEGQNVTLSCEQNLNHDAMYWYRQDPGQGLRLIYYSQIVNDFQKGDIAEGYSVSREKKESFPLTVTSAQKNPTAFYLCASGAWQSVYGYTFGSGTRLTVV.

The chain has TRBV5-8 and TRBJ2-7; 8 bases align to TRBD1. With 3 bases clipped from V and 5 bases from J, the junction kept 10 bases outside the gene matches. Germline V gene sequence: CDR1 SGHTS, CDR2 YDEGEE. This CDR3 has 15 amino acids. CDR3: CASSSGPGQEHEQYF. The CDR3 DNA follows: TGTGCCAGCAGCTCGGGACCGGGACAGGAGCACGAGCAGTACTTC. The full variable domain, completed using reference TRBV5-8 and TRBJ2-7, is EAGVTQSPTHLIKTRGQQATLRCSPISGHTSVYWYQQALGLGLQFLLWYDEGEERNRGNFPPRFSGRQFPNYSSELNVNALELEDSALYLCASSSGPGQEHEQYFGPGTRLTVT.

The chain uses TRBV11-2 and TRBJ1-2; the D is unclear. The germline CDR1 and CDR2 sequences are SGHAT and FQNNGV. Trimming stripped 2 bases from V and 6 bases from J, with 16 bases between. The CDR3 is made up of 15 amino acids. CDR3 nucleotides: TGTGCCAGCAGCTTATTGGCGGAGGGCCCGGATGGCTACACCTTC. Translation gives CASSLLAEGPDGYTF.

The V and J genes are TRBV19 and TRBJ2-3, with D possibly TRBD2 on 5 matching bases. CDR1 is LNHDA, CDR2 SQIVND, per germline (reference sequence). The CDR3 runs 14 residues. Trimming left V 5 bases short and J 2 bases short, with 11 bases between. CDR3 bases: TGTGCCAGTAGTCAGCGGCTCGACACAGATACGCAGTATTTT. This sequence encodes CASSQRLDTDTQYF.